This passage covers 3 T cell receptor beta chains from one sample sequenced in a study of regulatory T cells in long-lasting Graves disease. The time point denotes: newly diagnosed GD, antithyroid drugs for less than 3 months. PBMC RNA was the source of the TCR library. Arm-PCR of CDR3 regions and iRepertoire HTBI primers were the basis on which TCR beta libraries were built. TCRdb analysed the multiplex PCR reads with MiXCR anew, one entry per CDR3 protein. This sample has around 420,000 distinct CDR3 sequences; roughly a sixth occur once, and the top ten carry 22%. The sample here was peripheral blood mononuclear cells (PBMCs), taken at new diagnosis, from a patient treated with antithyroid drugs. Receptors originate from a female donor with Graves disease.

This clonotype was recorded at least ten times. The J gene is TRBJ1-1, the V gene TRBV2; weak D call: TRBD1 (6 bases). The CDR3 extends over 15 amino acids. Germline V gene lookup returns CDR1 SNHLY and CDR2 FYNNEI. V was pared by 4 bases and J by 5 bases, with 17 bases between. CDR3 nucleotides: TGTGCCAGCAGTGTAGACACAGGGTGGGGGACTGAAGCTTTCTTT. This translates into CASSVDTGWGTEAFF.

This clonotype came up many times. The chain uses TRBV28 and TRBJ2-1, with 13 bases identical to TRBD2. V shed 1 base and J 6 bases; nucleotides not matched to a gene: 9. Germline V gene lookup returns CDR1 MDHEN and CDR2 SYDVKM. The CDR3 has 18 residues. CDR3 amino acids: CASSLSRTSGSPSNEQFF. Here the CDR3 DNA reads TGTGCCAGCAGTTTATCCCGGACTAGCGGGAGTCCATCCAATGAGCAGTTCTTC. Together with reference TRBV28 and TRBJ2-1, the CDR3 gives the full variable domain: DVKVTQSSRYLVKRTGEKVFLECVQDMDHENMFWYRQDPGLGLRLIYFSYDVKMKEKGDIPEGYSVSREKKERFSLILESASTNQTSMYLCASSLSRTSGSPSNEQFFGPGTRLTVL.

This clonotype was seen repeatedly, ten times or more. This rearrangement joins TRBV11-2 to TRBJ2-1, with no clear D. The CDR3 has 16 residues. Trimming removed 1 base from V and 0 bases from J, with 10 bases in between. CDR1 and CDR2 (germline): SGHAT, FQNNGV. CDR3 bases: TGTGCCAGCAGCTTAGGTCCAGACCACTCCTACAATGAGCAGTTCTTC. Translation: CASSLGPDHSYNEQFF.